A selection of T cell receptor beta chains follows, all from one sample in a study of T cells in Graves' hyperthyroidism and ophthalmopathy. TCRdb redid the calling of the multiplex PCR reads with MiXCR, one entry per CDR3 protein. The repertoire holds about 640,000 distinct CDR3 sequences, with about 20% as singletons. The specimen was blood. These receptors all stem from a man aged 30 to 39 with Graves' ophthalmopathy. CDR3s include the opening cysteine and the closing phenylalanine or tryptophan. A D gene is named only where the DNA matches it firmly. Expanded clones are given a class, and other clones once, few, many or no size at all.

V gene: TRBV7-9
J gene: TRBJ2-3
clone size: .
D gene: .
CDR3 DNA: TGTGCCAGCAGACCTCCGGGGGTTCCTAGCACAGATACGCAGTATTTT
CDR3 protein: CASRPPGVPSTDTQYF

V gene: TRBV20-1
J gene: TRBJ1-5
clone size: .
D gene: .
CDR3 DNA: TGCAGTGGTAAACAAGGGGGATTCAATCAGCCCCAGCATTTT
CDR3 protein: CSGKQGGFNQPQHF

V gene: TRBV5-6
J gene: TRBJ1-1
clone size: .
D gene: .
CDR3 DNA: TGTGCCAGCAGCTTGGTTCGGGGGTTGGGGACTGAAGCTTTCTTT
CDR3 protein: CASSLVRGLGTEAFF

V gene: TRBV24-1
J gene: TRBJ2-2
clone size: .
D gene: TRBD1
CDR3 DNA: TGTGCCACCAGTGGGCAGGGGGCAGGTACCGGGGAGCTGTTTTTT
CDR3 protein: CATSGQGAGTGELFF

V gene: TRBV11-2
J gene: TRBJ1-4
clone size: many
D gene: .
CDR3 DNA: TGTGCCAGCAGCTTAGCTCCTACGTGGGGGTTGGATGAAAAACTGTTTTTT
CDR3 protein: CASSLAPTWGLDEKLFF

V gene: TRBV6-6
J gene: TRBJ2-7
clone size: many
D gene: TRBD1
CDR3 DNA: TGTGCCAGCAGTTACAACGGCAGGGGGAAATACGAGCAGTACTTC
CDR3 protein: CASSYNGRGKYEQYF

V gene: TRBV12-3/TRBV12-4
J gene: TRBJ1-6
clone size: .
D gene: .
CDR3 DNA: TGTGCCAGCAGTTCGCAGGGGAGCTCCTATAATTCACCCCTCCACTTT
CDR3 protein: CASSSQGSSYNSPLHF

V gene: TRBV12-3/TRBV12-4
J gene: TRBJ2-1
clone size: many
D gene: TRBD2
CDR3 DNA: TGTGCCAGCAGCCAAGGACTAGCGGGAGGTGAGCAGTTCTTC
CDR3 protein: CASSQGLAGGEQFF

V gene: TRBV5-6
J gene: TRBJ2-7
clone size: few
D gene: TRBD2
CDR3 DNA: TGTGCCAGCAGCTTGGGAGGCGGGAGAGGTCACGAGCAGTACTTC
CDR3 protein: CASSLGGGRGHEQYF

V gene: TRBV6-1
J gene: TRBJ2-5
clone size: .
D gene: .
CDR3 DNA: TGTGCCAGCATGAGCGGGGAGACCCAGTACTTC
CDR3 protein: CASMSGETQYF

V gene: TRBV19
J gene: TRBJ2-7
clone size: .
D gene: TRBD2
CDR3 DNA: TGTGCCAGTAGATCTAGCGGGAGGAAGTCCTACGAGCAGTACTTC
CDR3 protein: CASRSSGRKSYEQYF

V gene: TRBV20-1
J gene: TRBJ2-3
clone size: .
D gene: .
CDR3 DNA: TGCAGTGCTAGGACGGCTAGCACAGATACGCAGTATTTT
CDR3 protein: CSARTASTDTQYF

V gene: TRBV12-3/TRBV12-4
J gene: TRBJ1-1
clone size: many
D gene: .
CDR3 DNA: TGTGCCAGCAGTTTTGGTCAGGGACTCACTGAAGCTTTCTTT
CDR3 protein: CASSFGQGLTEAFF

V gene: TRBV10-3
J gene: TRBJ2-3
clone size: .
D gene: TRBD2
CDR3 DNA: TGTGCCATCAAAGAGAGCGGGACTCCCACAGATACGCAGTATTTT
CDR3 protein: CAIKESGTPTDTQYF

V gene: TRBV3-1
J gene: TRBJ2-7
clone size: .
D gene: .
CDR3 DNA: TGTGCCAGCCAACCAGGCAACTCCTACGAGCAGTACTTC
CDR3 protein: CASQPGNSYEQYF

V gene: TRBV5-1
J gene: TRBJ2-5
clone size: .
D gene: TRBD2
CDR3 DNA: TGCGCCAGCAGCGACCCACTAGCGGGAGGTGAGACCCAGTACTTC
CDR3 protein: CASSDPLAGGETQYF

V gene: TRBV28
J gene: TRBJ2-7
clone size: many
D gene: TRBD1
CDR3 DNA: TGTGCCAGTACGACCGGGACAGGGGCCTACGAGCAGTACTTC
CDR3 protein: CASTTGTGAYEQYF

V gene: TRBV4-1
J gene: TRBJ2-1
clone size: .
D gene: .
CDR3 DNA: TGCGCCAGCAGCCAGGGTCAGATTGGGAGGCATGAGCAGTTCTTC
CDR3 protein: CASSQGQIGRHEQFF

V gene: TRBV6-1
J gene: TRBJ1-1
clone size: .
D gene: .
CDR3 DNA: TGTGCCAGCAGTGAATCCGGGGGCTACACTGAAGCTTTCTTT
CDR3 protein: CASSESGGYTEAFF

V gene: TRBV7-9
J gene: TRBJ2-2
clone size: .
D gene: TRBD1
CDR3 DNA: TGTGCCAGCAGCCCCTTCGGGACAGGGATTCCCGGGGAGCTGTTTTTT
CDR3 protein: CASSPFGTGIPGELFF

V gene: TRBV12-3/TRBV12-4
J gene: TRBJ2-1
clone size: .
D gene: .
CDR3 DNA: TGTGCCAGCAAAAAGGGGGGATCCTACAATGAGCAGTTCTTC
CDR3 protein: CASKKGGSYNEQFF

V gene: TRBV2
J gene: TRBJ2-2
clone size: .
D gene: .
CDR3 DNA: TGTACCAGCAGCGCGCAACAGGGGGGGGAGAACACCGGGGAGCTGTTTTTT
CDR3 protein: CTSSAQQGGENTGELFF

V gene: TRBV2
J gene: TRBJ1-2
clone size: .
D gene: .
CDR3 DNA: TGTACCAGCAGTGAAAGGGGGGGAAGGGGCCGTGGCTACACCTTC
CDR3 protein: CTSSERGGRGRGYTF

V gene: TRBV20-1
J gene: TRBJ2-1
clone size: many
D gene: TRBD2
CDR3 DNA: TGCAGTGCTAGGACCGGACTAGCGGGAGGATTCGATTCTGAGCAGTTCTTC
CDR3 protein: CSARTGLAGGFDSEQFF

V gene: TRBV28
J gene: TRBJ1-2
clone size: many
D gene: .
CDR3 DNA: TGTGCCAGCAGTTTGCCCCCCCACAGTCCCAACTATGGCTACACCTTC
CDR3 protein: CASSLPPHSPNYGYTF

V gene: TRBV4-2
J gene: TRBJ2-1
clone size: .
D gene: TRBD2
CDR3 DNA: TGTGCCAGCAGCCCCGCTGCCGGGAGGGCCCACAATGAGCAGTTCTTC
CDR3 protein: CASSPAAGRAHNEQFF

V gene: TRBV19
J gene: TRBJ2-2
clone size: .
D gene: TRBD2
CDR3 DNA: TGTGCCAGTAAAGCGGGAGAGTACACCGGGGAGCTGTTTTTT
CDR3 protein: CASKAGEYTGELFF

V gene: TRBV20-1
J gene: TRBJ2-3
clone size: .
D gene: TRBD2
CDR3 DNA: TGCAGTGCTCCATCAACCCGACTAGCGGGCATCGATACGCAGTATTTT
CDR3 protein: CSAPSTRLAGIDTQYF

V gene: TRBV15
J gene: TRBJ2-1
clone size: .
D gene: .
CDR3 DNA: TGTGCCACCAGCAGAGGTCCAGGGAGCTCCTACAATGAGCAGTTCTTC
CDR3 protein: CATSRGPGSSYNEQFF

V gene: TRBV6-6
J gene: TRBJ2-7
clone size: many
D gene: TRBD1
CDR3 DNA: TGTGCCAGCAGTTACTCCCTGCCGGGACAGGGGGGCTACGAGCAGTACTTC
CDR3 protein: CASSYSLPGQGGYEQYF

V gene: TRBV10-3
J gene: TRBJ1-2
clone size: few
D gene: .
CDR3 DNA: TGTGCCATCAGTGAGCAAGCGCCTCCCAACGGCTACACCTTC
CDR3 protein: CAISEQAPPNGYTF

V gene: TRBV3-1
J gene: TRBJ1-1
clone size: .
D gene: .
CDR3 DNA: TGTGCCAGCAGCCAAAACCGACCGGGTAACACTGAAGCTTTCTTT
CDR3 protein: CASSQNRPGNTEAFF

V gene: TRBV6-1
J gene: TRBJ2-7
clone size: .
D gene: TRBD2
CDR3 DNA: TGTGCCTCCTCGGCCACTAGCGGGAGTCACGAGCAGTACTTC
CDR3 protein: CASSATSGSHEQYF

V gene: TRBV28
J gene: TRBJ2-7
clone size: .
D gene: .
CDR3 DNA: TGTGCCAGCAGTTCACACCCCACTCCAAATCAGGGCCACGAGCAGTACTTC
CDR3 protein: CASSSHPTPNQGHEQYF

V gene: TRBV2
J gene: TRBJ1-5
clone size: few
D gene: .
CDR3 DNA: TGTGCCAGCAATGACGTGCGGGAAAATCAGCCCCAGCATTTT
CDR3 protein: CASNDVRENQPQHF

V gene: TRBV7-3
J gene: TRBJ1-4
clone size: few
D gene: .
CDR3 DNA: TGTGCCAGCAGCTTAAAAGGAGGTAGTGAAAAACTGTTTTTT
CDR3 protein: CASSLKGGSEKLFF

V gene: TRBV27
J gene: TRBJ1-5
clone size: .
D gene: TRBD1
CDR3 DNA: TGTGCCAGCAGGGACAGGGGGAGCTTGCAGCCCCAGCATTTT
CDR3 protein: CASRDRGSLQPQHF

V gene: TRBV5-1
J gene: TRBJ1-1
clone size: many
D gene: TRBD1
CDR3 DNA: TGCGCCAGCAGCTTGTATCCAGGGGGCACTGAAGCTTTCTTT
CDR3 protein: CASSLYPGGTEAFF

V gene: TRBV9
J gene: TRBJ1-3
clone size: .
D gene: .
CDR3 DNA: TGTGCCAGCAGCGACCCCTCCGGGGGGTCTGGAAACACCATATATTTT
CDR3 protein: CASSDPSGGSGNTIYF

V gene: TRBV6-5
J gene: TRBJ2-2
clone size: .
D gene: .
CDR3 DNA: TGTGCCAGCAGTTATGGGGCATTTCAGATAACCGGGGAGCTGTTTTTT
CDR3 protein: CASSYGAFQITGELFF

V gene: TRBV28
J gene: TRBJ2-7
clone size: few
D gene: .
CDR3 DNA: TGTGCCAGCAGCCCTCGGGACGGAATCTACGAGCAGTACTTC
CDR3 protein: CASSPRDGIYEQYF

V gene: TRBV5-1
J gene: TRBJ2-3
clone size: many
D gene: .
CDR3 DNA: TGCGCCAGCAGCTTGAGAGACAACACAGATACGCAGTATTTT
CDR3 protein: CASSLRDNTDTQYF

V gene: TRBV19
J gene: TRBJ2-1
clone size: few
D gene: TRBD2
CDR3 DNA: TGTGCCTCGAAGGAGCTAGCGGGACGGAATGAGCAGTTCTTC
CDR3 protein: CASKELAGRNEQFF

V gene: TRBV3-1
J gene: TRBJ2-7
clone size: many
D gene: TRBD1
CDR3 DNA: TGTGCCAGCAGCCAAGAAAGGACAGGGCGGAACGAGCAGTACTTC
CDR3 protein: CASSQERTGRNEQYF

V gene: TRBV12-3/TRBV12-4
J gene: TRBJ2-7
clone size: few
D gene: .
CDR3 DNA: TGTGCCAGCAGTTTAGGCGGCACACCGGGGGAGCAGTACTTC
CDR3 protein: CASSLGGTPGEQYF

V gene: TRBV19
J gene: TRBJ1-2
clone size: .
D gene: TRBD1
CDR3 DNA: TGTGCCAGTACCTCACAGGGGGCGGGCTATGGCTACACCTTC
CDR3 protein: CASTSQGAGYGYTF

V gene: TRBV20-1
J gene: TRBJ2-7
clone size: many
D gene: TRBD1
CDR3 DNA: TGCAGTGCTAGGACACCGGGACAGCCCTACGAGCAGTACTTC
CDR3 protein: CSARTPGQPYEQYF

V gene: TRBV30
J gene: TRBJ2-1
clone size: few
D gene: TRBD2
CDR3 DNA: TGTGCCTGGGAACACAGGAGCGGGAGGGGCTACAATGAGCAGTTCTTC
CDR3 protein: CAWEHRSGRGYNEQFF

V gene: TRBV30
J gene: TRBJ2-1
clone size: .
D gene: .
CDR3 DNA: TGTGCCTGGAGGCGACATTTTGTCGATGAGCAGTTCTTC
CDR3 protein: CAWRRHFVDEQFF

V gene: TRBV29-1
J gene: TRBJ1-6
clone size: .
D gene: .
CDR3 DNA: TGCAGCGTGCAGGTCCCAGGAGATTCACCCCTCCACTTT
CDR3 protein: CSVQVPGDSPLHF

V gene: TRBV19
J gene: TRBJ2-1
clone size: .
D gene: TRBD1
CDR3 DNA: TGTGCCAGTAGTGAGGCGGCAGGGGGATTGTACAATGAGCAGTTCTTC
CDR3 protein: CASSEAAGGLYNEQFF

V gene: TRBV4-1
J gene: TRBJ2-5
clone size: .
D gene: TRBD1
CDR3 DNA: TGCGCCAGCAGCCAGTCGACAGGGGGTTTTAGGAAGACCCAGTACTTC
CDR3 protein: CASSQSTGGFRKTQYF

V gene: TRBV7-2
J gene: TRBJ2-7
clone size: many
D gene: .
CDR3 DNA: TGTGCCAGTACTAACAGATCAGTCTACGAGCAGTACTTC
CDR3 protein: CASTNRSVYEQYF